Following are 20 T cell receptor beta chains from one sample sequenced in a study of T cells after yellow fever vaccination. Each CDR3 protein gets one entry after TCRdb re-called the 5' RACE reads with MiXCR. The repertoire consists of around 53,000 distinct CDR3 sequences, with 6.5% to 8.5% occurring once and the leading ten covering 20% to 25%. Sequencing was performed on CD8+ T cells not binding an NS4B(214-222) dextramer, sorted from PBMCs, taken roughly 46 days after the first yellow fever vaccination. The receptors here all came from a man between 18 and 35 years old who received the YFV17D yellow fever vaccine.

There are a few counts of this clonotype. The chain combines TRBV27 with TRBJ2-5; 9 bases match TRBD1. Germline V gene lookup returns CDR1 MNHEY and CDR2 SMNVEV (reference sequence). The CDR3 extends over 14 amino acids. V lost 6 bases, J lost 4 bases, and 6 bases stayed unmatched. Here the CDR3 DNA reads TGTGCCAGCAGGGGACAGGGAGAGGGAGAGACCCAGTACTTC. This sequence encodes CASRGQGEGETQYF.

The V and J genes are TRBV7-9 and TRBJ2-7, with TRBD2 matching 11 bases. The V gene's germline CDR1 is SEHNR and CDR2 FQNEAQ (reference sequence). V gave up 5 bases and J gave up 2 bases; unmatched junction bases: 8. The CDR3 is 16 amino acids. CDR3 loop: CASSPRLAGTPYEQYF. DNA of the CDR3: TGTGCCAGCAGCCCAAGACTAGCGGGGACTCCCTACGAGCAGTACTTC.

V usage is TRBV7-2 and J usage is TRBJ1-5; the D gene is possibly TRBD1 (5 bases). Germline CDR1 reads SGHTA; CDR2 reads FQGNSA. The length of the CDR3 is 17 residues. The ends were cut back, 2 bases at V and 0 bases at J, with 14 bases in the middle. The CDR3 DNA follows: TGTGCCAGCAGCTTATTAAGCAGGGCTTATAGCAATCAGCCCCAGCATTTT. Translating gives CASSLLSRAYSNQPQHF.

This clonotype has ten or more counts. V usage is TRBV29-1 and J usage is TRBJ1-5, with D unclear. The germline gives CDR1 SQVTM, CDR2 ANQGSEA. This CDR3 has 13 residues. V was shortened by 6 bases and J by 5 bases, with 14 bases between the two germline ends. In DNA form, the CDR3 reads TGCAGCGTATCAGACACATTGGATCAGCCCCAGCATTTT. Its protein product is CSVSDTLDQPQHF.

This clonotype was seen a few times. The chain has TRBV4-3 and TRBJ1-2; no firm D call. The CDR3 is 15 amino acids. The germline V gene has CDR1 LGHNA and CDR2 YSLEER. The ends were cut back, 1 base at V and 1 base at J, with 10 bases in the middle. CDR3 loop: CASSQGPDVNYGYTF. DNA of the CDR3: TGCGCCAGCAGCCAAGGGCCGGACGTTAACTATGGCTACACCTTC.

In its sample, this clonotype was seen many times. CDR3 in amino acids: CASSPTGGTTGELFF. CDR3 sequence (DNA): TGTGCCAGCAGTCCGACAGGGGGGACCACCGGGGAGCTGTTTTTT. The chain joins TRBV6-1 to TRBJ2-2, with 9 bases aligning to TRBD1. Germline assignment: CDR1 MNHNS and CDR2 SASEGT. V trimming: 5 bases; J trimming: 4 bases; junction bases outside the gene matches: 5. The CDR3 has 15 amino acids.

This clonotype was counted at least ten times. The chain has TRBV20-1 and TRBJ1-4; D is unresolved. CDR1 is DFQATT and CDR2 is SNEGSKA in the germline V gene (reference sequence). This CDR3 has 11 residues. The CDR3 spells CSFRRNEKLFF. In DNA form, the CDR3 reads TGCAGCTTCAGGCGGAATGAAAAACTGTTTTTT.

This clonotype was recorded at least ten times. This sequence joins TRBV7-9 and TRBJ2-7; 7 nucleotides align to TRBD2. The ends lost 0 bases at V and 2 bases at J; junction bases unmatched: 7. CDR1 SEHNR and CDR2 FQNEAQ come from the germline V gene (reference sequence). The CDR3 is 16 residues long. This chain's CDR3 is CASSLARREGPYEQYV. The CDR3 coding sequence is TGTGCCAGCAGCTTAGCCCGCAGGGAGGGACCCTACGAGCAGTACGTC.

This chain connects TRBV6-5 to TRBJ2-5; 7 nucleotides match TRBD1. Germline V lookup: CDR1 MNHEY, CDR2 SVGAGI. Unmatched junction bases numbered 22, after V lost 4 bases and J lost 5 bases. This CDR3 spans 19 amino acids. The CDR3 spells CASSSPSTGRTFRRETQYF. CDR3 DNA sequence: TGTGCCAGCAGTTCCCCATCGACAGGGAGAACATTCCGTCGGGAGACCCAGTACTTC.

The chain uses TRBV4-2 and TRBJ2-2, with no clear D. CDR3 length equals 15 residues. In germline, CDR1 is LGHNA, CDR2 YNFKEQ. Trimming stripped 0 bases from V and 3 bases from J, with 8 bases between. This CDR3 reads CASSQDAGHTGELFF. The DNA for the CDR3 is TGTGCCAGCAGCCAAGATGCAGGCCACACCGGGGAGCTGTTTTTT.

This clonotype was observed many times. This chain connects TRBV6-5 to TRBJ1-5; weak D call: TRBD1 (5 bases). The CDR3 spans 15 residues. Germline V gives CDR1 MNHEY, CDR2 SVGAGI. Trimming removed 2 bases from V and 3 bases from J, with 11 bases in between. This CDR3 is CASSYGRAPNQPQHF. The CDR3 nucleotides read TGTGCCAGCAGTTACGGCAGGGCCCCCAATCAGCCCCAGCATTTT.

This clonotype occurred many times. The CDR3 region has the DNA TGTGCCAGCAGCGTCCTCGGACTAGCAGGGGGGAATGAGCAGTTCTTC. Translation: CASSVLGLAGGNEQFF. The gene calls are TRBV9 and TRBJ2-1; the D gene is possibly TRBD2 (8 bases). CDR1 and CDR2 (germline): SGDLS, YYNGEE. V gave up 2 bases and J gave up 7 bases, with 19 bases separating them. CDR3 length: 16 amino acids. Full variable domain (rest looked up from reference TRBV9 and TRBJ2-1): DSGVTQTPKHLITATGQRVTLRCSPRSGDLSVYWYQQSLDQGLQFLIQYYNGEERAKGNILERFSAQQFPDLHSELNLSSLELGDSALYFCASSVLGLAGGNEQFFGPGTRLTVL.

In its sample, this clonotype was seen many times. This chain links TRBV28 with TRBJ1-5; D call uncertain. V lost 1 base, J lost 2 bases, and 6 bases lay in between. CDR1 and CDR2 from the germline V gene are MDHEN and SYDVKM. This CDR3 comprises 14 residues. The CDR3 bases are TGTGCCAGCAGTTTATCCCCGGGCAATCAGCCCCAGCATTTT. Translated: CASSLSPGNQPQHF. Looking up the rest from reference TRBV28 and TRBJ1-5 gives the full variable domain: DVKVTQSSRYLVKRTGEKVFLECVQDMDHENMFWYRQDPGLGLRLIYFSYDVKMKEKGDIPEGYSVSREKKERFSLILESASTNQTSMYLCASSLSPGNQPQHFGDGTRLSIL.

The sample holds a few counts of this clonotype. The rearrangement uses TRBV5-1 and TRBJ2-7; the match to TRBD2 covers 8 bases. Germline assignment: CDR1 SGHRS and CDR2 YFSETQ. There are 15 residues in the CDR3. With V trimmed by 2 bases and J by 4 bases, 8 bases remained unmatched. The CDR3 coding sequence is TGCGCCAGCAGCTTTGGGAGCGGGGGCGGGTACGAGCAGTACTTC. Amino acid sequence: CASSFGSGGGYEQYF.

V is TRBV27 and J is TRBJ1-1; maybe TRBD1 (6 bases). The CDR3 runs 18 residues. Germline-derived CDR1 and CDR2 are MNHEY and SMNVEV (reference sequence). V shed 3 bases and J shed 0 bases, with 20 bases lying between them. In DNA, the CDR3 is TGTGCCAGCAGTTTTTTCAGGACAGCAAGTCGTTTGAACACTGAAGCTTTCTTT. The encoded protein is CASSFFRTASRLNTEAFF.

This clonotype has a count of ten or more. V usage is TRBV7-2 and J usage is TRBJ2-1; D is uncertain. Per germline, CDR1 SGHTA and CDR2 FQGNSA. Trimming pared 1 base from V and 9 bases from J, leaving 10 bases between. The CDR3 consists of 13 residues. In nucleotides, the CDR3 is TGTGCCAGCAGCTTAGGTAGGTTGGCTGAGCAGTTCTTC. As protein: CASSLGRLAEQFF.

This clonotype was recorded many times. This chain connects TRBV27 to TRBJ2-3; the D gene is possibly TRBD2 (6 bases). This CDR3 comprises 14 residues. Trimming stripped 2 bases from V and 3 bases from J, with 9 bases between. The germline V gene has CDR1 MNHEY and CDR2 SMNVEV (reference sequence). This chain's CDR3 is CASSLVAVTDTQYF. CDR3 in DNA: TGTGCCAGCAGTTTAGTAGCGGTGACAGATACGCAGTATTTT.

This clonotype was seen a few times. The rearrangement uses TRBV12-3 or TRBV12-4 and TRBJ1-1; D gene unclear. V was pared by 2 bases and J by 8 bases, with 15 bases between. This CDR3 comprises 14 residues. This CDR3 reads CASSLHYSAAEAFF. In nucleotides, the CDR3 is TGTGCCAGCAGTTTACATTATTCGGCCGCAGAAGCTTTCTTT.

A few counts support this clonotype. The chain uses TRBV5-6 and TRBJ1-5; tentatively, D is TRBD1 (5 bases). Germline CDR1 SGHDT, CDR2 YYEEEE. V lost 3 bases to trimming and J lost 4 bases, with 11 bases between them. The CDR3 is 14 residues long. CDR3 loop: CASSWGTGNQPQHF. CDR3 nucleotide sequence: TGTGCCAGCAGCTGGGGGACGGGTAATCAGCCCCAGCATTTT.

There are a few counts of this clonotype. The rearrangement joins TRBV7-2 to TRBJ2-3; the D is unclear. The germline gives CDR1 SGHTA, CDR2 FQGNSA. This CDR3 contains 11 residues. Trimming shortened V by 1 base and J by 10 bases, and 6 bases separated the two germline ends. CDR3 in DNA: TGTGCCAGCAGCTTAGGGGCGGCGCAGTATTTT. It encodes CASSLGAAQYF.